A single sample gave rise to the 8 T cell receptor beta chains below, sequenced in a study of cytomegalovirus exposure and HLA in healthy donors. The method was immunoSEQ multiplex PCR; TCRdb's version includes in-frame clones alone and lacks a portion of them. The data contain 150,000 to 250,000 clones, about 81% of them seen just once; the ten biggest clones take up around 1.2%. Sequencing was performed on PBMCs. The receptor set was obtained from a woman between 25 and 40 years old in good health and CMV-seronegative.

The chain uses TRBV6-5 and TRBJ1-1; 8 bases align to TRBD1. The CDR3 is 16 residues long. Germline V gives CDR1 MNHEY, CDR2 SVGAGI. The V gene end was trimmed by 2 bases and the J gene end by 6 bases; junction bases not matched to a gene: 11. CDR3 sequence (DNA): TGTGCCAGCAGTTACCGCGCGGACAGGGTGAAATCTGAAGCTTTCTTT. Protein sequence: CASSYRADRVKSEAFF.

The chain has TRBV18 and TRBJ1-1; possible D gene TRBD1, 5 bases. CDR3 length: 13 amino acids. Germline loops: CDR1 KGHSH, CDR2 LQKENI. The germline V and J ends were trimmed by 1 base and 7 bases, with 10 bases remaining between them. In DNA form, the CDR3 reads TGTGCCAGCTCACCACGCGGGGCAGGTGAAGCTTTCTTT. This translates into CASSPRGAGEAFF.

This chain uses TRBV27 with TRBJ1-2; 8 bases map to TRBD1. The germline gives CDR1 MNHEY, CDR2 SMNVEV (reference sequence). J was trimmed by 7 bases and V by 5 bases; bases with no gene match: 9. The CDR3 contains 14 residues. The CDR3 here is CASSPDRGGGGYTF. CDR3 in DNA: TGTGCCAGCAGTCCCGACAGGGGCGGGGGTGGCTACACCTTC.

The rearrangement joins TRBV9 to TRBJ2-7, with 8 bases identical to TRBD2. CDR1 and CDR2 (germline): SGDLS, YYNGEE. V trimming: 2 bases; J trimming: 2 bases; junction bases outside the gene matches: 3. The CDR3 runs to 14 residues. The CDR3: CASSVTSDPYEQYF. Written as DNA, the CDR3 is TGTGCCAGCAGCGTGACTAGCGATCCCTACGAGCAGTACTTC.

V and J are TRBV30 and TRBJ1-2, with 7 nucleotides matching TRBD1. Trimming at V came to 8 bases and at J to 2 bases, leaving 8 bases not matched to a gene. The germline CDR1 and CDR2 sequences are GTSNPN and SVGIG (reference sequence). The CDR3 runs to 13 residues. The CDR3 bases are TGTGCCAGGACGACAGGGATGAACTATGGCTACACCTTC. This codes for CARTTGMNYGYTF.

The J gene is TRBJ1-5, the V gene TRBV27; TRBD1 matches 7 bases. CDR1 is MNHEY, CDR2 SMNVEV, per germline (reference sequence). After removal of 0 bases from V and 10 bases from J, the junction contained 24 bases not matched to a gene. CDR3 size: 20 residues. The CDR3 DNA reads as TGTGCCAGCAGTTTATCGTTCAATAAGGTATCAGGGGGTTTTCTGGGACCCCAGCATTTT. Amino acids: CASSLSFNKVSGGFLGPQHF.

As DNA, the CDR3 is TGTGCCAGCAGTTTTATAGATACGCAGTATTTT. It yields the protein CASSFIDTQYF. This chain uses TRBV27 with TRBJ2-3; D remains unclear. Deletions cut 3 bases from V and 5 bases from J, with 3 bases between. The germline V gene has CDR1 MNHEY and CDR2 SMNVEV (reference sequence). This CDR3 contains 11 residues.

V usage is TRBV7-3 and J usage is TRBJ2-5, with D possibly being TRBD1 (5 bases). This CDR3 contains 16 residues. In germline, CDR1 is SGHTA, CDR2 FQGTGA. Deletions cut 5 bases from V and 0 bases from J, with 16 bases between. The DNA of the CDR3 is TGTGCCAGCAGCCGCATTGGCACAGGCAACCAAGAGACCCAGTACTTC. This encodes CASSRIGTGNQETQYF. The variable domain in full, completed from reference TRBV7-3 and TRBJ2-5, reads GAGVSQTPSNKVTEKGKYVELRCDPISGHTALYWYRQSLGQGPEFLIYFQGTGAADDSGLPNDRFFAVRPEGSVSTLKIQRTERGDSAVYLCASSRIGTGNQETQYFGPGTRLLVL.